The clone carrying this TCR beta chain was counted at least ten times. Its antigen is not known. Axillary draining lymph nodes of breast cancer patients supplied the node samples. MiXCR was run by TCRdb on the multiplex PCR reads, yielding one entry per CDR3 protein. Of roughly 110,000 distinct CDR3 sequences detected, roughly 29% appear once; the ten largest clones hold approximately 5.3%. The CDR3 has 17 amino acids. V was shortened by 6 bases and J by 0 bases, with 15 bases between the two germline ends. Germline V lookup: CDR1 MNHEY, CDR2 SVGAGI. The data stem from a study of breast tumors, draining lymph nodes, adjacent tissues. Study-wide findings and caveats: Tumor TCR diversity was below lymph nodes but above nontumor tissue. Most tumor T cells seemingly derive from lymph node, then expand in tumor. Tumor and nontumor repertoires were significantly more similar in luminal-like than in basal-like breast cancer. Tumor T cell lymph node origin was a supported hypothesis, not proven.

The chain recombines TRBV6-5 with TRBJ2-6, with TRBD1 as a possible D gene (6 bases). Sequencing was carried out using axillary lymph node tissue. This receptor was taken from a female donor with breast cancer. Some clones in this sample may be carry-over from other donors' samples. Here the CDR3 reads CASSLYGQFSGANVLTF. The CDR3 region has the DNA TGTGCCAGCAGCTTATATGGACAGTTCTCTGGGGCCAACGTCCTGACTTTC.